The text below deals with one T cell receptor (beta chain). The antigen is unknown. Treatment here: oral pan-JAK inhibitor, 5-10 mg twice daily. The record originates from a study of CD8+ T cells in alopecia areata. Study summary: Among treated patients, severity was scored by affected scalp area percentage. Study-level findings and limits: Scalp clonality and expanded CD8+ clones among the top 100 showed significant decreases with tofacitinib. The link between baseline CD8+ expansion and response remains uncertain with one nonresponder.

The V end lost 4 bases, the J end lost 6 bases, and 12 bases lay between the germline ends. The CDR3 has 13 residues. The germline gives CDR1 SGHDT, CDR2 YYEEEE. Sequencing relied on a cDNA template that was reverse transcribed from extracted RNA. Repertoires were generated with immunoSEQ multiplex PCR, while TCRdb's copy carries only in-frame clones and drops some. The sample lists about 110,000 clones; roughly 84% were seen once. The receptor was derived from a human donor with alopecia areata. The V gene is TRBV5-6, the J gene TRBJ2-3; weak D call: TRBD1 (6 bases). The sample here was CD8+ T cells sorted from blood, taken at week 24, from a patient treated with tofacitinib. CDR3 sequence: CASSSPRGDTQYF. For the CDR3, the DNA is TGTGCCAGCAGCAGCCCGAGGGGGGATACGCAGTATTTT.